Listed here are 8 T cell receptor beta chains from one sample, sequenced in a study of blood T cell repertoires in COVID-19. The method was immunoSEQ multiplex PCR; TCRdb's version includes in-frame clones alone and lacks a portion of them. The table lists about 250,000 clones, roughly 91% of them singletons, with 0.95% to 1% in the top ten. Material: peripheral blood. The receptor source for this set is a woman aged 40 to 50 who had recovered from COVID-19.

This clone has a single count. The rearrangement uses TRBV3-1 (or the pseudogene TRBV3-2) and TRBJ2-5, with 7 bases lining up with TRBD2. The germline CDR1 and CDR2 sequences are LGHDT and YNNKEL (reference sequence). Trimming took 7 bases from V and 9 from J; bases not matched to a gene: 14. There are 14 residues in the CDR3. Written as DNA, the CDR3 is TGTGCCAGCACCTTACTAGCGTCCCGGGGGTCCCAGTACTTC. Its translation is CASTLLASRGSQYF.

The rearrangement uses TRBV5-6 and TRBJ1-2; 7 bases agree with TRBD1. The V and J ends lost 0 bases and 6 bases, in that order; junction bases with no gene match: 5. Germline CDR1 reads SGHDT; CDR2 reads YYEEEE. The CDR3 totals 14 residues. CDR3 sequence reads: CASSLATGTHGYTF. In nucleotides, the CDR3 is TGTGCCAGCAGCTTGGCGACAGGGACCCATGGCTACACCTTC.

V usage is TRBV9 and J usage is TRBJ1-5, with 7 positions matching TRBD1. Germline loops: CDR1 SGDLS, CDR2 YYNGEE. The CDR3 is 16 residues long. V lost 5 bases, J lost 9 bases, and 17 bases stayed unmatched. CDR3 in amino acids: CASSLTGDAKGVPQHF. CDR3 coding DNA: TGTGCCAGCAGTCTTACAGGGGACGCGAAGGGGGTGCCCCAGCATTTT.

This chain joins TRBV5-5 and TRBJ2-1; D possibly corresponds to TRBD1 (5 bases). CDR3 length: 15 amino acids. V was shortened by 0 bases and J by 2 bases, with 9 bases between the two germline ends. Germline lookup yields CDR1 SGHKS and CDR2 YYEKEE (reference sequence). The CDR3 bases are TGTGCCAGCAGCTTGGAGGGGATTACCTACAATGAGCAGTTCTTC. The encoded protein is CASSLEGITYNEQFF. The variable domain in full, completed from reference TRBV5-5 and TRBJ2-1, reads DAGVTQSPTHLIKTRGQQVTLRCSPISGHKSVSWYQQVLGQGPQFIFQYYEKEERGRGNFPDRFSARQFPNYSSELNVNALLLGDSALYLCASSLEGITYNEQFFGPGTRLTVL.

The chain carries TRBV11-2 and TRBJ2-5; 12 nucleotides align to TRBD2. Germline CDR1 reads SGHAT; CDR2 reads FQNNGV. There are 18 residues in the CDR3. The V and J ends lost 5 bases and 7 bases, in that order; junction bases with no gene match: 17. The DNA of the CDR3 is TGTGCCAGCAGCCGGACTAGCGGGAACCCCCGAGCCTTGGGGACCCAGTACTTC. This sequence encodes CASSRTSGNPRALGTQYF.

The rearrangement joins TRBV6-6 to TRBJ2-3, with D maybe TRBD2 (7 bases). This CDR3 spans 14 amino acids. The V end lost 7 bases, the J end lost 5 bases, and 16 bases lay between the germline ends. CDR1 is MNHNY, CDR2 SVGAGI, per germline (reference sequence). Here the CDR3 reads CASTMGGGGDTQYF. CDR3 in DNA: TGTGCCAGCACCATGGGGGGAGGGGGAGATACGCAGTATTTT.

The chain carries TRBV30 and TRBJ2-3; possibly TRBD2 for D (6 bases). CDR1 and CDR2 from the germline V gene are GTSNPN and SVGIG (reference sequence). The V and J ends lost 3 bases and 6 bases respectively, with 25 bases between them. This CDR3 is 17 amino acids long. The CDR3 loop reads CAWRPLALRGGEDTQYF. In DNA, the CDR3 is TGTGCCTGGAGACCCTTAGCCCTACGGGGCGGGGAGGATACGCAGTATTTT.

The chain links TRBV24-1 to TRBJ1-5, with TRBD1 identical over 9 bases. Germline lookup yields CDR1 KGHDR and CDR2 SFDVKD. Trimming took 7 bases from V and 5 from J; bases not matched to a gene: 8. This CDR3 has 15 amino acids. The CDR3 loop is CATSKGTGYDQPQHF. Written as DNA, the CDR3 is TGTGCCACCAGCAAGGGGACAGGGTACGATCAGCCCCAGCATTTT.